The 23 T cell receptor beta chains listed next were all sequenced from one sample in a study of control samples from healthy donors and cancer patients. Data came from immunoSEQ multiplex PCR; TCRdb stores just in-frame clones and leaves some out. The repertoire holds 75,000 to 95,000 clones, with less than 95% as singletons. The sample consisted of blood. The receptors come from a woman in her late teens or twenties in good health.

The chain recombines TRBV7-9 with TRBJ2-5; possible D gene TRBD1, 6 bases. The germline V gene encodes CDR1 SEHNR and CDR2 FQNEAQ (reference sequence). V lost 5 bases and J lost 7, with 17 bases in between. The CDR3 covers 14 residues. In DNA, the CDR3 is TGTGCCAGCAGCCCCCCCCGGACAGACGCGACCCAGTACTTC. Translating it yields CASSPPRTDATQYF.

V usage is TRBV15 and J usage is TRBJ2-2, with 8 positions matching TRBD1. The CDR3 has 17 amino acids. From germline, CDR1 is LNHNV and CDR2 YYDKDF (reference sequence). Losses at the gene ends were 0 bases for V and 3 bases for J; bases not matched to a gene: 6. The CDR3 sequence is CATSRDQSGGYTGELFF. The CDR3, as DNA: TGTGCCACCAGCAGAGATCAGTCAGGGGGCTACACCGGGGAGCTGTTTTTT.

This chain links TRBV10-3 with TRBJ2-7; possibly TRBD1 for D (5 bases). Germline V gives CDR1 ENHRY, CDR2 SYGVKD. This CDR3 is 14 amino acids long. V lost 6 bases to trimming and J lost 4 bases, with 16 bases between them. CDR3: CAISSISGKYEQYF. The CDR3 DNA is TGTGCCATCAGCAGTATTTCAGGGAAGTACGAGCAGTACTTC.

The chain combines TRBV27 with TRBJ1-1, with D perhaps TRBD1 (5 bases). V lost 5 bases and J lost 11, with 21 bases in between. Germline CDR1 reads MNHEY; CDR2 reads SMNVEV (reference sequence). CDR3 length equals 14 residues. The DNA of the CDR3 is TGTGCCAGCAGTCCCTATGACAGTTCAGCCATCGCTTTCTTT. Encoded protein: CASSPYDSSAIAFF.

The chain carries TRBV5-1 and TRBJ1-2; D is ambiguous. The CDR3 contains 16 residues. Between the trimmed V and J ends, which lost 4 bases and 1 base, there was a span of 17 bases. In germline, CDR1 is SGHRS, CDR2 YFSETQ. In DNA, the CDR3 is TGCGCCAGCAGCCCTACCGACGGTGGTTATAACTATGGCTACACCTTC. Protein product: CASSPTDGGYNYGYTF.

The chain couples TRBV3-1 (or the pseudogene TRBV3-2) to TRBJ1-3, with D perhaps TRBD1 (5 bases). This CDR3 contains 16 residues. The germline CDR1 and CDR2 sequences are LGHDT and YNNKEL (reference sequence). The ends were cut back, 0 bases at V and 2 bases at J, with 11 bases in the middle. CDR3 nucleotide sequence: TGTGCCAGCAGCCAAGAAATAGGGACGGCTGGAAACACCATATATTTT. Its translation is CASSQEIGTAGNTIYF.

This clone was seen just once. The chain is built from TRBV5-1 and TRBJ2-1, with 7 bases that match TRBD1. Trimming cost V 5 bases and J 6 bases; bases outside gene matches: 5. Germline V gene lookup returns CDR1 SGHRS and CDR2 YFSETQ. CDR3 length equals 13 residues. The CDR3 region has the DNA TGCGCCAGCAGGATAGACAGGGTCAATGAGCAGTTCTTC. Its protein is CASRIDRVNEQFF.

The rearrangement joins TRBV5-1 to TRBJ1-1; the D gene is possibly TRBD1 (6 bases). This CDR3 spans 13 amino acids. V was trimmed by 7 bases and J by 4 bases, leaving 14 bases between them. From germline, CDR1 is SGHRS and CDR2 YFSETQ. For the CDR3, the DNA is TGCGCCAGCTCCGAAGGGGGAGGCACTGAAGCTTTCTTT. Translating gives CASSEGGGTEAFF.

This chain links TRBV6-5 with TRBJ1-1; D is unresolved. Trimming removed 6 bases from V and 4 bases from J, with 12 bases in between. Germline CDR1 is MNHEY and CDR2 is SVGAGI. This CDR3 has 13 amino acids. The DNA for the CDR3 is TGTGCCAGCAGAGACCTATACGGCACTGAAGCTTTCTTT. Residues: CASRDLYGTEAFF.

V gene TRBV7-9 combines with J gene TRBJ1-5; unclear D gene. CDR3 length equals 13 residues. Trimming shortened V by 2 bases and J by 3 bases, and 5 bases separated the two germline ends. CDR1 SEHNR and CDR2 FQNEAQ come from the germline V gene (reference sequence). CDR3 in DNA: TGTGCCAGCAGCTTAAGAAACAATCAGCCCCAGCATTTT. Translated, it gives CASSLRNNQPQHF.

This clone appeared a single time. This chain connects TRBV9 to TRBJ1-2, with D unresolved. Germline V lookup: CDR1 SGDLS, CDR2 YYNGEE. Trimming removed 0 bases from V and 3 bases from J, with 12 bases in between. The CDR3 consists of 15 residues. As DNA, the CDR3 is TGTGCCAGCAGCGTAGAGTCGGGAATCGACTATGGCTACACCTTC. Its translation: CASSVESGIDYGYTF.

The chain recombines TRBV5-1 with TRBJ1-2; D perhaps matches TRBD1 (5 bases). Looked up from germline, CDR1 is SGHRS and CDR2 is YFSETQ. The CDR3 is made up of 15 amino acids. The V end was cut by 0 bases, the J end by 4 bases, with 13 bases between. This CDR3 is CASSLVAGTSYGYTF. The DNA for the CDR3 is TGCGCCAGCAGCTTGGTGGCAGGGACCTCCTATGGCTACACCTTC.

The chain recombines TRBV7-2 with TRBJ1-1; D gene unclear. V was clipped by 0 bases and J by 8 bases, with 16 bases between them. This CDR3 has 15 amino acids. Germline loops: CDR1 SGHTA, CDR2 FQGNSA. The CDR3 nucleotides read TGTGCCAGCAGCTTAGCGGTATTCGGAGGACCCGAAGCTTTCTTT. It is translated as CASSLAVFGGPEAFF.

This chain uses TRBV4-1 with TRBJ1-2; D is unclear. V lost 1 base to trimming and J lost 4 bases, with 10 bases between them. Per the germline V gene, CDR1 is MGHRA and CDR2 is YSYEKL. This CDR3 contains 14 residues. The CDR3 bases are TGCGCCAGCAGCCAAGTTGCAGTAACCTATGGCTACACCTTC. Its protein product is CASSQVAVTYGYTF.

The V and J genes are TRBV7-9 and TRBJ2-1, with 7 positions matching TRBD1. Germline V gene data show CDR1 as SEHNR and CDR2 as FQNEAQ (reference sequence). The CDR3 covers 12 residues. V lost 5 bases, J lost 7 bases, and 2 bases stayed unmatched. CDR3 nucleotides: TGTGCCAGCAGCCTGACAGGGAATGAGCAGTTCTTC. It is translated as CASSLTGNEQFF.

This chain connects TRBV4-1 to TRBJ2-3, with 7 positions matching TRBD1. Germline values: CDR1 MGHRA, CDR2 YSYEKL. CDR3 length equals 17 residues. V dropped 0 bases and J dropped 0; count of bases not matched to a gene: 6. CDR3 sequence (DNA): TGCGCCAGCAGCCAAGAGTCTAGCAGGGGGAGCACAGATACGCAGTATTTT. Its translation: CASSQESSRGSTDTQYF.

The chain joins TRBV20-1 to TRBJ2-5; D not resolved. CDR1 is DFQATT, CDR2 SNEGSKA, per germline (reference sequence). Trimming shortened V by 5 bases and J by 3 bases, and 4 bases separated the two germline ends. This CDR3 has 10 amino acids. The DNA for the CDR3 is TGCAGTGCTTCAAAAGAGACCCAGTACTTC. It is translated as CSASKETQYF.

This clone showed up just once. The CDR3 bases are TGTGCCAGCAGTGACTGGACTAGCGGGGGGGAGTTGGGGCAGTATTTT. Amino acids: CASSDWTSGGELGQYF. The chain joins TRBV6-1 to TRBJ2-3, with 15 bases matching TRBD2. The V segment lost 3 bases and the J segment 11 bases; nucleotides outside the gene matches: 9. The CDR3 spans 16 residues. The germline V gene has CDR1 MNHNS and CDR2 SASEGT.

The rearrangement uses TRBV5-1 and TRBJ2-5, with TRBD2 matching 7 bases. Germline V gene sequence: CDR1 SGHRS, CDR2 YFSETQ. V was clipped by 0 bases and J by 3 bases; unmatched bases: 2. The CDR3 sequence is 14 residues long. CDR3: CASSLGTRKETQYF. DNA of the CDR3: TGCGCCAGCAGCTTGGGGACTAGAAAAGAGACCCAGTACTTC.

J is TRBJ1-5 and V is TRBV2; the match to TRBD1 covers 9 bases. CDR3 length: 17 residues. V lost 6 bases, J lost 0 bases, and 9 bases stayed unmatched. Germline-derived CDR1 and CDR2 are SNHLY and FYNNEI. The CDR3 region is CASRTRDRENSNQPQHF. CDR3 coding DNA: TGTGCCAGCAGGACCCGGGACAGGGAAAATAGCAATCAGCCCCAGCATTTT. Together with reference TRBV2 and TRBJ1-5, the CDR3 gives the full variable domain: EPEVTQTPSHQVTQMGQEVILRCVPISNHLYFYWYRQILGQKVEFLVSFYNNEISEKSEIFDDQFSVERPDGSNFTLKIRSTKLEDSAMYFCASRTRDRENSNQPQHFGDGTRLSIL.

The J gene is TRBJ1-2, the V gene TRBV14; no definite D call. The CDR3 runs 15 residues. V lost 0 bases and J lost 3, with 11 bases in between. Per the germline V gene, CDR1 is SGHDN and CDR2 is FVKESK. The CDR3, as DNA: TGTGCCAGCAGCCAAGATCTAACGGGCTACTATGGCTACACCTTC. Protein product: CASSQDLTGYYGYTF.

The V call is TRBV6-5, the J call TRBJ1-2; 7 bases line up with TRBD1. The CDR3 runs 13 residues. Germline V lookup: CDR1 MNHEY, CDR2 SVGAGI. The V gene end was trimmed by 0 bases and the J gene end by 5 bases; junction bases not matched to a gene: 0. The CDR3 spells CASSYSTGYGYTF. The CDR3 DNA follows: TGTGCCAGCAGTTACTCGACAGGGTATGGCTACACCTTC.

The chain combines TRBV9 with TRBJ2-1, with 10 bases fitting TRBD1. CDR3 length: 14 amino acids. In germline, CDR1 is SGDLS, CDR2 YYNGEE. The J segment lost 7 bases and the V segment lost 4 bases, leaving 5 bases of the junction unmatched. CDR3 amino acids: CASSSGTGVNEQFF. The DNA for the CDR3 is TGTGCCAGCAGCAGTGGGACAGGGGTTAATGAGCAGTTCTTC.